Following are 25 T cell receptor beta chains from one sample sequenced in a study of blood T cell repertoires in COVID-19. TCRdb keeps only in-frame clones here, not all; method: immunoSEQ multiplex PCR. The sample consists of roughly 250,000 clones, more than 80% of them appearing once. Sequenced sample: peripheral blood. The receptors here all came from a woman between 40 and 55 years old with acute or convalescent COVID-19.

On this clone: This sample also contains other DNA sequences that code for the same CDR3. The rearrangement links TRBV5-6 to TRBJ1-1; tentatively, D is TRBD1 (5 bases). The length of the CDR3 is 13 residues. Looked up from germline, CDR1 is SGHDT and CDR2 is YYEEEE. The V end was cut by 4 bases, the J end by 1 base, with 8 bases between. The CDR3 protein is CASSQDTNTEAFF. Written as DNA, the CDR3 is TGTGCCAGCAGCCAGGACACGAACACTGAAGCTTTCTTT.

This chain links TRBV6-2 or TRBV6-3 with TRBJ2-7, with TRBD2 matching over 14 bases. Germline CDR1 and CDR2: MNHEY and SVGEGT. J was trimmed by 2 bases and V by 6 bases; bases with no gene match: 9. The CDR3 sequence is 17 residues long. CDR3 DNA: TGTGCCAGCAGCTTGACTGGACTAGCGGGGGGAACCTACGAGCAGTACGTC. Translated, it gives CASSLTGLAGGTYEQYV.

This chain uses TRBV7-9 with TRBJ2-3, with TRBD2 as a possible D gene (5 bases). The CDR3 covers 13 residues. Germline CDR1 reads SEHNR; CDR2 reads FQNEAQ (reference sequence). Trimming stripped 6 bases from V and 4 bases from J, with 11 bases between. CDR3 nucleotide sequence: TGTGCCAGCAGGAAATACGGGGCAGATACGCAGTATTTT. It is translated as CASRKYGADTQYF.

V usage is TRBV19 and J usage is TRBJ2-5, with D possibly TRBD1 on 6 matching bases. The CDR3 covers 14 residues. V shed 6 bases and J shed 2 bases, with 13 bases lying between them. In germline, CDR1 is LNHDA, CDR2 SQIVND (reference sequence). CDR3 sequence reads: CASSLRTAQETQYF. DNA of the CDR3: TGTGCCAGTAGCCTAAGGACAGCACAAGAGACCCAGTACTTC.

The chain couples TRBV12-3 or TRBV12-4 to TRBJ1-1; D possibly corresponds to TRBD1 (6 bases). The CDR3 spans 13 residues. Deletions cut 7 bases from V and 6 bases from J, with 15 bases between. The CDR3 DNA sequence: TGTGCCAGCATACTTAGGGGGGGGGCTGAAGCTTTCTTT. It is translated as CASILRGGAEAFF.

The rearrangement links TRBV5-1 to TRBJ2-5; possibly TRBD2 for D (5 bases). This CDR3 is built from 12 residues. Trimming cost V 7 bases and J 7 bases, with 14 bases left between them. CDR1 is SGHRS, CDR2 YFSETQ, per germline. CDR3 bases: TGCGCCAGCTACCCAGGAGAGGGGACCCAGTACTTC. Translation gives CASYPGEGTQYF. Full variable domain (missing parts from reference TRBV5-1 and TRBJ2-5): KAGVTQTPRYLIKTRGQQVTLSCSPISGHRSVSWYQQTPGQGLQFLFEYFSETQRNKGNFPGRFSGRQFSNSRSEMNVSTLELGDSALYLCASYPGEGTQYFGPGTRLLVL.

This chain links TRBV5-4 with TRBJ1-2; 10 bases match TRBD1. This CDR3 has 17 amino acids. CDR1 and CDR2 (germline): SGHNT, YYREEE (reference sequence). V lost 3 bases, J lost 6 bases, and 14 bases stayed unmatched. The CDR3 nucleotides are TGTGCCAGCAGCTCCAGTTCACTGGGACAGGGGCGGAATGGCTACACCTTC. This codes for CASSSSSLGQGRNGYTF.

J is TRBJ1-2 and V is TRBV6-1; D is ambiguous. CDR3 length: 14 residues. Germline loops: CDR1 MNHNS, CDR2 SASEGT. Trimming left V 0 bases short and J 8 bases short, with 13 bases between. The CDR3 DNA is TGTGCCAGCAGTGAAGCGCCCGCTCCTCAGGGCTACACCTTC. This encodes CASSEAPAPQGYTF.

This clone was counted a single time. The CDR3 DNA reads as TGTGCCAGCAGCTTGGCGAGGACACCGACAACTAACTATGGCTACACCTTC. Translating gives CASSLARTPTTNYGYTF. This sequence joins TRBV5-6 and TRBJ1-2; maybe TRBD1 (5 bases). Trimming removed 0 bases from V and 0 bases from J, with 15 bases in between. Germline-derived CDR1 and CDR2 are SGHDT and YYEEEE. The CDR3 has 17 amino acids.

The chain combines TRBV29-1 with TRBJ1-5; D possibly corresponds to TRBD1 (5 bases). The CDR3 covers 13 residues. Germline-derived CDR1 and CDR2 are SQVTM and ANQGSEA. V was pared by 7 bases and J by 1 base, with 11 bases between. The CDR3 region has the DNA TGCAGCGCGGCACGGGGGAGCAATCAGCCCCAGCATTTT. It encodes CSAARGSNQPQHF.

V is TRBV27 and J is TRBJ1-4, with 7 bases matching TRBD1. Germline loops: CDR1 MNHEY, CDR2 SMNVEV (reference sequence). CDR3 size: 15 residues. V trimming: 3 bases; J trimming: 4 bases; junction bases outside the gene matches: 5. CDR3 in amino acids: CASSFLDRVNEKLFF. The CDR3 DNA is TGTGCCAGCAGTTTCCTAGACAGGGTTAATGAAAAACTGTTTTTT.

The chain couples TRBV7-2 to TRBJ1-3; 10 nucleotides align to TRBD1. The CDR3 has 15 residues. Germline V gene sequence: CDR1 SGHTA, CDR2 FQGNSA. Unmatched junction bases numbered 1, after V lost 4 bases and J lost 1 base. In nucleotides, the CDR3 is TGTGCCAGCAGCTGGGGACAGGGGTCTGGAAACACCATATATTTT. Its translation is CASSWGQGSGNTIYF.

The chain has TRBV9 and TRBJ2-5, with 9 bases identical to TRBD2. Germline values: CDR1 SGDLS, CDR2 YYNGEE. CDR3 size: 15 residues. V lost 4 bases and J lost 4; bases outside the gene matches: 8. CDR3 in amino acids: CASSTRGGAGETQYF. CDR3 coding DNA: TGTGCCAGCAGCACCCGCGGGGGGGCCGGAGAGACCCAGTACTTC.

The gene calls are TRBV4-1 and TRBJ1-5; perhaps TRBD1 as D (6 bases). Germline V gene data show CDR1 as MGHRA and CDR2 as YSYEKL. V was pared by 4 bases and J by 4 bases, with 14 bases between. This CDR3 is built from 15 residues. CDR3 amino acids: CASSRAGEGNQPQHF. CDR3 DNA sequence: TGCGCCAGCAGCCGCGCAGGGGAAGGTAATCAGCCCCAGCATTTT.

This clone was observed a single time. The genes are TRBV6-5 and TRBJ1-1; TRBD1 matches at 8 bases. The V gene's germline CDR1 is MNHEY and CDR2 SVGAGI. V shed 4 bases, J shed 8 bases, and the junction held 3 bases outside the gene matches. CDR3 length equals 12 residues. Here the CDR3 DNA reads TGTGCCAGCAGTTCGTGGGACAGGGAAGCTTTCTTT. It codes for CASSSWDREAFF.

This chain joins TRBV29-1 and TRBJ2-2; a possible D gene is TRBD2 (5 bases). The V end lost 4 bases, the J end lost 7 bases, and 7 bases lay between the germline ends. CDR1 is SQVTM, CDR2 ANQGSEA, per germline. This CDR3 is built from 11 residues. CDR3 loop: CSVGGDGELFF. For the CDR3, the DNA is TGCAGCGTTGGGGGAGACGGGGAGCTGTTTTTT.

V usage is TRBV19 and J usage is TRBJ1-1; D perhaps matches TRBD1 (6 bases). From germline, CDR1 is LNHDA and CDR2 SQIVND (reference sequence). Between the trimmed V and J ends, which lost 7 bases and 11 bases, there was a span of 14 bases. The CDR3 contains 11 residues. CDR3 amino acids: CASKGVGAAFF. As DNA, the CDR3 is TGTGCCAGTAAGGGGGTAGGAGCGGCTTTCTTT.

The chain links TRBV10-3 to TRBJ1-1; D is ambiguous. The CDR3 runs to 14 residues. Germline lookup yields CDR1 ENHRY and CDR2 SYGVKD. The V and J ends lost 8 bases and 2 bases respectively, with 15 bases between them. CDR3 region: CAIAQPSFNTEAFF. CDR3 bases: TGTGCCATCGCGCAGCCTAGTTTTAACACTGAAGCTTTCTTT.

This chain uses TRBV5-1 with TRBJ1-1; a possible D gene is TRBD1 (6 bases). The CDR3 consists of 17 residues. CDR1 is SGHRS and CDR2 is YFSETQ in the germline V gene. Trimming left V 4 bases short and J 5 bases short, with 24 bases between. The CDR3 sequence is CASSPHLGSRGGTEAFF. CDR3 DNA sequence: TGCGCCAGCAGCCCACACCTCGGGAGCAGGGGAGGGACTGAAGCTTTCTTT.

The gene calls are TRBV11-2 and TRBJ2-2, with 9 bases matching TRBD1. Germline V gene data show CDR1 as SGHAT and CDR2 as FQNNGV. J lost 4 bases, V lost 9 bases, and 6 bases had no gene match. The CDR3 contains 14 residues. CDR3 in DNA: TGTGCCAGTGAGGGACAGGGATTCACCGGGGAGCTGTTTTTT. It translates to CASEGQGFTGELFF.

The chain uses TRBV7-2 and TRBJ2-3; 9 bases agree with TRBD2. The germline gives CDR1 SGHTA, CDR2 FQGNSA. V trimming: 4 bases; J trimming: 7 bases; junction bases outside the gene matches: 12. This CDR3 spans 16 amino acids. In DNA form, the CDR3 reads TGTGCCAGCAGCTGGGGGCGTGGCGGGGGGGCCAATACGCAGTATTTT. This translates into CASSWGRGGGANTQYF.

J is TRBJ1-5 and V is TRBV20-1; D remains unclear. The CDR3 totals 15 residues. Germline V gene sequence: CDR1 DFQATT, CDR2 SNEGSKA (reference sequence). V lost 3 bases and J 2 bases, leaving 14 bases between the germline ends. The chain's CDR3 is CSASIEGLGNQPQHF. In nucleotides, the CDR3 is TGCAGTGCTAGTATTGAGGGTTTGGGCAATCAGCCCCAGCATTTT.

V is TRBV5-4 and J is TRBJ2-1; tentatively, D is TRBD1 (5 bases). Trimming took off 3 bases at V and 9 bases at J, with 10 bases between the two ends. CDR3 length equals 12 residues. The germline gives CDR1 SGHNT, CDR2 YYREEE (reference sequence). CDR3 protein: CASSWGPLEQFF. In DNA, the CDR3 is TGTGCCAGCAGCTGGGGCCCCCTTGAGCAGTTCTTC.

The CDR3 sequence is CASSFSTSGGKYEQYV. DNA of the CDR3: TGTGCCAGCAGCTTCTCGACTAGCGGGGGCAAGTACGAGCAGTACGTC. V usage is TRBV7-8 and J usage is TRBJ2-7; 12 bases map to TRBD2. Trimming removed 3 bases from V and 4 bases from J; junction bases left unmatched: 7. CDR1 is SGHVS, CDR2 FQNEAQ, per germline. The CDR3 is 16 amino acids.

The chain couples TRBV5-1 to TRBJ2-3, with TRBD2 matching over 7 bases. There are 15 residues in the CDR3. CDR1 is SGHRS, CDR2 YFSETQ, per germline. Trimming at V came to 4 bases and at J to 0 bases, leaving 5 bases not matched to a gene. In nucleotides, the CDR3 is TGCGCCAGCAGCCACGGGGGGTTTAGCACAGATACGCAGTATTTT. Encoded protein: CASSHGGFSTDTQYF. Filled out from reference TRBV5-1 and TRBJ2-3, the complete variable domain reads KAGVTQTPRYLIKTRGQQVTLSCSPISGHRSVSWYQQTPGQGLQFLFEYFSETQRNKGNFPGRFSGRQFSNSRSEMNVSTLELGDSALYLCASSHGGFSTDTQYFGPGTRLTVL.